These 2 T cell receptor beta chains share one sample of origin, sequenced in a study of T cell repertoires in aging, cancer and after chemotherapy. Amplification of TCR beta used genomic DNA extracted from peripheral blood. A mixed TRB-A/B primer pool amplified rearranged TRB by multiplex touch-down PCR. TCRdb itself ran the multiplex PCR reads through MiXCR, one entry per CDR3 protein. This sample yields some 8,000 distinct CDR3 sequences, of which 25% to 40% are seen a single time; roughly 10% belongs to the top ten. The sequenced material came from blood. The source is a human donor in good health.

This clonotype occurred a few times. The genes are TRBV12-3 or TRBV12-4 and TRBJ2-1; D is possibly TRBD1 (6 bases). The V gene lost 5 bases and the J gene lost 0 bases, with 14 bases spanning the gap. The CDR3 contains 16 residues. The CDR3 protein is CASSLPTGGSYNEQFF. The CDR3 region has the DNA TGTGCCAGCAGTCTGCCGACAGGAGGCTCCTACAATGAGCAGTTCTTC.

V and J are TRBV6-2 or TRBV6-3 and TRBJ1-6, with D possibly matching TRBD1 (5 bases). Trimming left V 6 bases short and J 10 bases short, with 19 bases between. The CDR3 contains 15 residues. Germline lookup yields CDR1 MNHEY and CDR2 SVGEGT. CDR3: CASRTPGGVRSPLHF. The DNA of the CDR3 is TGTGCCAGCAGGACCCCAGGAGGGGTCCGGTCACCCCTCCACTTT.